The 11 T cell receptor beta chains reported below all come from one sample, sequenced in a study of blood T cell repertoires in COVID-19 (dated by TCRdb to between 2020 and 2021). Library prep was done by the immunoSEQ multiplex PCR assay. This is the immuneACCESS table as TCRdb keeps it, with only in-frame sequences that have V and J called. A part of the clones is gone; compared with another copy, unresolved V genes explain less than half, and the rest is unexplained. Across this sample there are around 270,000 clones, with approximately 86% seen only once. Approximately 5.3% of the sample lies in the top ten. The sample consisted of peripheral blood. Source of these receptors: a woman aged 60 to 75 with COVID-19, enrolled during active disease.

The chain employs TRBV7-8 and TRBJ2-1; D perhaps matches TRBD2 (5 bases). Between the trimmed V and J ends, which lost 4 bases and 7 bases, there was a span of 17 bases. This CDR3 is 15 amino acids long. The germline CDR1 and CDR2 sequences are SGHVS and FQNEAQ. The CDR3 loop reads CASSSSGPLGNEQFF. CDR3 coding DNA: TGTGCCAGCAGCTCGAGCGGACCCTTGGGGAATGAGCAGTTCTTC.

The CDR3 DNA reads as TGTGCCAGCCGAAGGGAGAGGTACACTGAAGCTTTCTTT. As protein: CASRRERYTEAFF. The V gene is TRBV6-5, the J gene TRBJ1-1; unclear D gene. This CDR3 region has 13 residues. Germline assignment: CDR1 MNHEY and CDR2 SVGAGI. Trimming removed 8 bases at V and 3 bases at J, with 13 bases between.

In this sample, this clone turned up once. The chain employs TRBV12-3 or TRBV12-4 and TRBJ1-2, with TRBD1 matching 8 bases. Trimming removed 2 bases from V and 7 bases from J; junction bases left unmatched: 3. The CDR3 runs to 13 residues. In DNA, the CDR3 is TGTGCCAGCAGTTTACTACAGGGGGGTGGCTACACCTTC. Its translation: CASSLLQGGGYTF.

This sequence joins TRBV13 and TRBJ2-6; a weak D match, TRBD2 (6 bases). The germline V gene encodes CDR1 PRHDT and CDR2 FYEKMQ (reference sequence). The germline V and J ends were trimmed by 3 bases and 4 bases, with 16 bases remaining between them. The CDR3 consists of 17 residues. CDR3 sequence: CASSLGLPVSGANVLTF. CDR3 DNA sequence: TGTGCCAGCAGCTTGGGACTCCCCGTCTCCGGGGCCAACGTCCTGACTTTC. The entire variable domain, with the rest obtained from reference TRBV13 and TRBJ2-6, is as follows: AAGVIQSPRHLIKEKRETATLKCYPIPRHDTVYWYQQGPGQDPQFLISFYEKMQSDKGSIPDRFSAQQFSDYHSELNMSSLELGDSALYFCASSLGLPVSGANVLTFGAGSRLTVL.

This rearrangement joins TRBV5-4 to TRBJ2-3; D is uncertain. Per the germline V gene, CDR1 is SGHNT and CDR2 is YYREEE (reference sequence). The length of the CDR3 is 15 residues. The V gene lost 2 bases and the J gene lost 4 bases, with 14 bases spanning the gap. The CDR3 loop reads CASSFPATQSDTQYF. In nucleotides, the CDR3 is TGTGCCAGCAGCTTTCCCGCCACACAGTCAGATACGCAGTATTTT. Looking up the rest from reference TRBV5-4 and TRBJ2-3 gives the full variable domain: ETGVTQSPTHLIKTRGQQVTLRCSSQSGHNTVSWYQQALGQGPQFIFQYYREEENGRGNFPPRFSGLQFPNYSSELNVNALELDDSALYLCASSFPATQSDTQYFGPGTRLTVL.

The V call is TRBV28, the J call TRBJ2-1; TRBD2 matches 10 bases. Germline V lookup: CDR1 MDHEN, CDR2 SYDVKM. Trimming cost V 6 bases and J 9 bases; bases outside gene matches: 11. This CDR3 region has 15 residues. This CDR3 is CASSKRAGGPVEQFF. The CDR3 nucleotides read TGTGCCAGCAGCAAAAGAGCGGGAGGGCCGGTTGAGCAGTTCTTC.

The V call is TRBV29-1, the J call TRBJ1-1, with D possibly being TRBD1 (6 bases). CDR1 SQVTM and CDR2 ANQGSEA come from the germline V gene. With 6 bases removed from V and 1 base from J, the gap between germline ends came to 12 bases. The CDR3 is 13 amino acids. This CDR3 reads CSVARTANTEAFF. In DNA, the CDR3 is TGCAGCGTGGCCCGGACAGCGAACACTGAAGCTTTCTTT. The variable domain in full, completed from reference TRBV29-1 and TRBJ1-1, reads SAVISQKPSRDICQRGTSLTIQCQVDSQVTMMFWYRQQPGQSLTLIATANQGSEATYESGFVIDKFPISRPNLTFSTLTVSNMSPEDSSIYLCSVARTANTEAFFGQGTRLTVV.

The chain couples TRBV7-8 to TRBJ2-7, with 7 bases aligning to TRBD2. The CDR3 has 12 residues. Per the germline V gene, CDR1 is SGHVS and CDR2 is FQNEAQ. The V gene end was trimmed by 6 bases and the J gene end by 6 bases; junction bases not matched to a gene: 5. The CDR3 coding sequence is TGTGCCAGCAGGAAAAGCGGGACCGAGCAGTACTTC. Its translation is CASRKSGTEQYF.

This chain connects TRBV10-3 to TRBJ2-3; D might be TRBD1 (6 bases). Per the germline V gene, CDR1 is ENHRY and CDR2 is SYGVKD. Trimming removed 4 bases from V and 1 base from J, with 12 bases in between. This CDR3 comprises 15 residues. The CDR3 here is CAISAQGAGTDTQYF. CDR3 DNA: TGTGCCATCAGTGCACAGGGAGCGGGCACAGATACGCAGTATTTT.

The chain combines TRBV5-1 with TRBJ1-5; weak D call: TRBD1 (6 bases). Germline assignment: CDR1 SGHRS and CDR2 YFSETQ. This CDR3 has 14 amino acids. The V end lost 4 bases, the J end lost 6 bases, and 14 bases lay between the germline ends. In nucleotides, the CDR3 is TGCGCCAGCAGCAACGGGGGGCGCGGTCAGCCCCAGCATTTT. Translating it yields CASSNGGRGQPQHF.

The chain has TRBV4-2 and TRBJ2-5; D gene ambiguous. The CDR3 has 13 amino acids. Germline loops: CDR1 LGHNA, CDR2 YNFKEQ. V was pared by 1 base and J by 0 bases, with 3 bases between. The CDR3 nucleotides read TGTGCCAGCAGCCAAGTCAACCAAGAGACCCAGTACTTC. Its protein product is CASSQVNQETQYF.